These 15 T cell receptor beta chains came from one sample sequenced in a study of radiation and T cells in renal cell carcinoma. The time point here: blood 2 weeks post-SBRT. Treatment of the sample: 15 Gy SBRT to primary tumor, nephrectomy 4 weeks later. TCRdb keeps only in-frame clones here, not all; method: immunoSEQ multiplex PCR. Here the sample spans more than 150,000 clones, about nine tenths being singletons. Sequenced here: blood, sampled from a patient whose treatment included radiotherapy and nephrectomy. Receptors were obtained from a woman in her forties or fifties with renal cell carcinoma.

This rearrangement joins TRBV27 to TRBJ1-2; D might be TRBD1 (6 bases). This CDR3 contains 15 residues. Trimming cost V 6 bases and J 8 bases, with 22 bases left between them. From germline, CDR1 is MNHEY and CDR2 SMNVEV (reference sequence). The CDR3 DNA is TGTGCCAGCAGCCTAACTCGACAGGCAATTGGGGGCTACACCTTC. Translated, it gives CASSLTRQAIGGYTF.

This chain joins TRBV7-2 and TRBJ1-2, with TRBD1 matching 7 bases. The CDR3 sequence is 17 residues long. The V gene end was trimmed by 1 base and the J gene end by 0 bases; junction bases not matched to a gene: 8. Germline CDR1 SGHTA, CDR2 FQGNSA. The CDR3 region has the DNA TGTGCCAGCAGCTTAGTAGGGGGCACGGGGGCTAACTATGGCTACACCTTC. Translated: CASSLVGGTGANYGYTF.

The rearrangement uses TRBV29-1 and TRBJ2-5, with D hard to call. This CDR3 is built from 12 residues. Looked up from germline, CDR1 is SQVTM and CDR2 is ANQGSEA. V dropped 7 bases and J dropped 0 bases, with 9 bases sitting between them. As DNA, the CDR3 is TGCAGCGGAGAGACAAACCAAGAGACCCAGTACTTC. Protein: CSGETNQETQYF. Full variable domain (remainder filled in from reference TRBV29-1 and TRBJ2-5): SAVISQKPSRDICQRGTSLTIQCQVDSQVTMMFWYRQQPGQSLTLIATANQGSEATYESGFVIDKFPISRPNLTFSTLTVSNMSPEDSSIYLCSGETNQETQYFGPGTRLLVL.

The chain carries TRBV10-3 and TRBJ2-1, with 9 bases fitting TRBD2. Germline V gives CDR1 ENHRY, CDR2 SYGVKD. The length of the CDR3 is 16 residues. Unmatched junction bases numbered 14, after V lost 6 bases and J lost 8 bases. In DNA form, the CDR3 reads TGTGCCATCAGGGACTCGTTGGCGGGGGGGAAGGATGAGCAGTTCTTC. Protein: CAIRDSLAGGKDEQFF.

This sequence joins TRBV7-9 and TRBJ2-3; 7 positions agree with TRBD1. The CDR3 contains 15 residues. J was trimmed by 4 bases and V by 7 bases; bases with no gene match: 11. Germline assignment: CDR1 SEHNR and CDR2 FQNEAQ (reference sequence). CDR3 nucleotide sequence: TGTGCCAGCAAACCCCCCAGGGGGTATGCAGATACGCAGTATTTT. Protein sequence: CASKPPRGYADTQYF.

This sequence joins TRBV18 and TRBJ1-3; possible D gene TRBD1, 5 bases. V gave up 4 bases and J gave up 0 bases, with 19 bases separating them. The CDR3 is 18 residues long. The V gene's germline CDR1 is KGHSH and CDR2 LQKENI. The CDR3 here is CASSQNHLGGSSGNTIYF. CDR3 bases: TGTGCCAGCTCACAGAACCACCTGGGGGGATCCTCTGGAAACACCATATATTTT.

The CDR3 coding sequence is TGTGCCAGTATAAGGGGGGGTCCGATGAACACTGAAGCTTTCTTT. Translation gives CASIRGGPMNTEAFF. The rearrangement joins TRBV19 to TRBJ1-1, with D possibly being TRBD1 (6 bases). V lost 7 bases and J lost 0, with 15 bases in between. CDR1 LNHDA and CDR2 SQIVND come from the germline V gene (reference sequence). The CDR3 sequence is 15 residues long.

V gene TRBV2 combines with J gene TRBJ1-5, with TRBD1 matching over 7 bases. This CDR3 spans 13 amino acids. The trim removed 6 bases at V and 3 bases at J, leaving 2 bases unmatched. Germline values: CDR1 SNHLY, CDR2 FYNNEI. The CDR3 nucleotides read TGTGCCAGCAGAACAGGGGACAATCAGCCCCAGCATTTT. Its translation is CASRTGDNQPQHF.

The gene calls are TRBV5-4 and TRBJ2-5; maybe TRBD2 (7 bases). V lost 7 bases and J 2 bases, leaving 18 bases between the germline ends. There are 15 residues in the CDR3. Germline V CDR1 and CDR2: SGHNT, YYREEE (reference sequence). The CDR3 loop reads CASAVGGGSQETQYF. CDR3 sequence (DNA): TGTGCCAGCGCTGTAGGGGGGGGCTCGCAAGAGACCCAGTACTTC.

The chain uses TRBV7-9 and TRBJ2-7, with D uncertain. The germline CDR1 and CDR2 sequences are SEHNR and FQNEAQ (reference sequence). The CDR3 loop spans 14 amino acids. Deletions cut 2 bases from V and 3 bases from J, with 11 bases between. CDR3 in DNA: TGTGCCAGCAGCTTAAGGCAGGAGCGCTACGAGCAGTACTTC. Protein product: CASSLRQERYEQYF.

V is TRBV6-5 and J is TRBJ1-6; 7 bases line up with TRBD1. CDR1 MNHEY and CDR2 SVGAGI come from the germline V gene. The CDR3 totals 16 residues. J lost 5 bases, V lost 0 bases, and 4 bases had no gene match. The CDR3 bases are TGTGCCAGCAGTTACTCGATACAGGGGCATAATTCACCCCTCCACTTT. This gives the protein CASSYSIQGHNSPLHF.

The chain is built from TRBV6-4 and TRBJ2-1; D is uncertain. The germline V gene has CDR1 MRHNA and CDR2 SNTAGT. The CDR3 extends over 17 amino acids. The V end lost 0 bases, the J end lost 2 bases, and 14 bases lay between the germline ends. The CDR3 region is CASSDSSRTATYNEQFF. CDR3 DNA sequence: TGTGCCAGCAGTGACTCTAGTCGTACGGCCACCTACAATGAGCAGTTCTTC.

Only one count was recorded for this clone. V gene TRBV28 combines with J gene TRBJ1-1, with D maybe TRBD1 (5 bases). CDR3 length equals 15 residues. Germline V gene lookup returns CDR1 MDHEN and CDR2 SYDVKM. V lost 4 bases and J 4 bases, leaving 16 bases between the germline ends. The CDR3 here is CASSYGTGGGTEAFF. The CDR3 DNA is TGTGCCAGCAGTTACGGAACAGGTGGAGGCACTGAAGCTTTCTTT. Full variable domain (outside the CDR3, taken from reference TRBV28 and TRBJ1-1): DVKVTQSSRYLVKRTGEKVFLECVQDMDHENMFWYRQDPGLGLRLIYFSYDVKMKEKGDIPEGYSVSREKKERFSLILESASTNQTSMYLCASSYGTGGGTEAFFGQGTRLTVV.

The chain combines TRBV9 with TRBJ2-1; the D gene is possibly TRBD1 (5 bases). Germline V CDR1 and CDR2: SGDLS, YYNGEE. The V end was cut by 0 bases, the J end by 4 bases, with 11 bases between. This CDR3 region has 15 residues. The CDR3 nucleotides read TGTGCCAGCAGCGTAGAGGTTCAGGGATACAATGAGCAGTTCTTC. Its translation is CASSVEVQGYNEQFF.

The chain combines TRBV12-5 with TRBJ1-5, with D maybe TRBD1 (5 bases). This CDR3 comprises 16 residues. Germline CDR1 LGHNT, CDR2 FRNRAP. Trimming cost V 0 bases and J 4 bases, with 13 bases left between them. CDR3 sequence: CASGLVGSEGNQPQHF. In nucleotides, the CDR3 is TGTGCTAGTGGTTTGGTGGGGTCTGAGGGGAATCAGCCCCAGCATTTT.